The 2 T cell receptor beta chains below were found in one sample sequenced in a study of blood T cell repertoires in COVID-19. The repertoire was sequenced with immunoSEQ multiplex PCR; TCRdb's copy has only in-frame clones and lacks some. This table has around 150,000 clones, 60% to 80% appearing once. What was sequenced was peripheral blood. Receptors originate from a man aged 50 or older with active or convalescent COVID-19.

The V gene is TRBV7-9, the J gene TRBJ2-7, with D possibly being TRBD2 (5 bases). Trimming removed 0 bases from V and 3 bases from J, with 12 bases in between. Germline CDR1 and CDR2: SEHNR and FQNEAQ (reference sequence). The CDR3 is 15 residues long. In nucleotides, the CDR3 is TGTGCCAGCAGCTTAGCGTTCGGACTCAACTACGAGCAGTACTTC. Residues: CASSLAFGLNYEQYF.

As concerns this clone: Other DNA sequences in this sample translate to the same CDR3. The chain has TRBV7-9 and TRBJ1-2; D possibly corresponds to TRBD1 (6 bases). Trimming left V 5 bases short and J 4 bases short, with 8 bases between. The CDR3 totals 12 residues. Looked up from germline, CDR1 is SEHNR and CDR2 is FQNEAQ (reference sequence). In DNA form, the CDR3 reads TGTGCCAGCAGCCCGGACAGCTATGGCTACACCTTC. Encoded protein: CASSPDSYGYTF.